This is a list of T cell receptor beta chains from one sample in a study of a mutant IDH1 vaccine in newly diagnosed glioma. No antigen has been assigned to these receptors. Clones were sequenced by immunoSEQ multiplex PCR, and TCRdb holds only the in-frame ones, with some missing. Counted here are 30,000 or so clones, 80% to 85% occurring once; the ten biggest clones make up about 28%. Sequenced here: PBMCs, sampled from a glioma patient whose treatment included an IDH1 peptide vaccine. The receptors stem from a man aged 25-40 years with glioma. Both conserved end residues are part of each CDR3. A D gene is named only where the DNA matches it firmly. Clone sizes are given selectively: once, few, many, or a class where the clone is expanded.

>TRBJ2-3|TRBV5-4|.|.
TGTGCCAGCAGCTTGATTAGGGGTCCCACAGATACGCAGTATTTT
CASSLIRGPTDTQYF
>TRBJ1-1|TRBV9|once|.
TGTGCCAGCAGCGTAGCTTCCAGGGACACTGAAGCTTTCTTT
CASSVASRDTEAFF
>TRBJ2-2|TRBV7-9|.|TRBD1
TGTGCCAGCAGCTTAGTAGAGGGGGCGTACACCGGGGAGCTGTTTTTT
CASSLVEGAYTGELFF
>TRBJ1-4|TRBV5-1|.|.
TGCGCCAGCAGCCCCATGGACAGCCTCAATGAAAAACTGTTTTTT
CASSPMDSLNEKLFF
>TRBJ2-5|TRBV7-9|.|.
TGTGCCAGCAGCTTGTCGGACCCTCAGTACTTC
CASSLSDPQYF
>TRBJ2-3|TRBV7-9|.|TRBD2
TGTGCCAGCAGCTCTCGGGGGGGCTTTACAGATACGCAGTATTTT
CASSSRGGFTDTQYF
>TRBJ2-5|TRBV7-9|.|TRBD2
TGTGCCAGCAGCCTCCCCGGACTAGAAGAGACCCAGTACTTC
CASSLPGLEETQYF
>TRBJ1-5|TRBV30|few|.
TGTGCCTGGAGTGGGCAGGGAGGTATGGGCAATCAGCCCCAGCATTTT
CAWSGQGGMGNQPQHF
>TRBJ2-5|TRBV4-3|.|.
TGCGCCAGCAGCCAAGATAATCGTGTCGGGGAGACCCAGTACTTC
CASSQDNRVGETQYF
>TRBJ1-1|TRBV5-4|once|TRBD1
TGTGCCAGCAGCCTCCTCTCGACAGGGGCTAACACTGAAGCTTTCTTT
CASSLLSTGANTEAFF
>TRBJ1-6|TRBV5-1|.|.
TGCGCCAGCAGCTCCGCCCAAGGGGATTCACCCCTCCACTTT
CASSSAQGDSPLHF
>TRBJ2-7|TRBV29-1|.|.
TGCAGCGTTGGGGGTCCCTCTTACGAGCAGTACTTC
CSVGGPSYEQYF
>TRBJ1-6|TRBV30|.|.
TGTGCCTGGACCTGGTCTGGGAATAATTCACCCCTCCACTTT
CAWTWSGNNSPLHF
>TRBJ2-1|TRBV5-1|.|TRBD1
TGCGCCAGCAGCTTGCAGGACAGGGATGGTGAGCAGTTCTTC
CASSLQDRDGEQFF
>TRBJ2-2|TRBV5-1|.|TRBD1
TGCGCCAGCAGCGGCGGGACAGGCATCAACACCGGGGAGCTGTTTTTT
CASSGGTGINTGELFF
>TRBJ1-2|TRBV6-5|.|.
TGTGCCAGCAGTCACCGGGACGGGACGGGGGGCTACACCTTC
CASSHRDGTGGYTF
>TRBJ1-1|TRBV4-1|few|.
TGCGCCAGCAGCCAGATTAGTGGATCCAACACTGAAGCTTTCTTT
CASSQISGSNTEAFF
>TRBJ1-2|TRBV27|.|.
TGTGCCAGCAGTGGGTGGACAAGCCAGTCCCACACCTTC
CASSGWTSQSHTF